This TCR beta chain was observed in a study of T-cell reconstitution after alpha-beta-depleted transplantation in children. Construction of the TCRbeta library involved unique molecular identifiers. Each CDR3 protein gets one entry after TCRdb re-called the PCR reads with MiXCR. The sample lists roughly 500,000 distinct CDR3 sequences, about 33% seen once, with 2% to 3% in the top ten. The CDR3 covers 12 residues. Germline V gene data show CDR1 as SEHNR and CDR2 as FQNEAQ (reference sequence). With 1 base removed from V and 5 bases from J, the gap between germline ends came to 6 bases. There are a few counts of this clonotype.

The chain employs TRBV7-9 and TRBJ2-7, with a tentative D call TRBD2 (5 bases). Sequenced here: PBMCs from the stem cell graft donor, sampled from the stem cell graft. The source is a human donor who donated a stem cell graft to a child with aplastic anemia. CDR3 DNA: TGTGCCAGCAGCTTAGACGGGAACGAGCAGTACTTC. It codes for CASSLDGNEQYF.